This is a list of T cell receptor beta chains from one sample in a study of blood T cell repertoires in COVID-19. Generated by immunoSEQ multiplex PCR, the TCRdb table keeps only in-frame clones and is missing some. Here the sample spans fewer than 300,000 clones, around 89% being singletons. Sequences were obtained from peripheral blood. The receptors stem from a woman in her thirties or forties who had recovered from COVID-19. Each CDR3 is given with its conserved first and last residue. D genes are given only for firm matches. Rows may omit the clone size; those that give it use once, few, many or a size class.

CDR3nt: TGTGCCAGCAGCCCAGGGGGCGCGGAAAAACTGTTTTTT
CDR3aa: CASSPGGAEKLFF
d_gene: TRBD1
abundance: NA
j_gene: TRBJ1-4
v_gene: TRBV11-2

CDR3nt: TGTGCCAGCTGGGGGCCGGGGCAGCCCACTGAAGCTTTCTTT
CDR3aa: CASWGPGQPTEAFF
d_gene: NA
abundance: NA
j_gene: TRBJ1-1
v_gene: TRBV6-5

CDR3nt: TGTGCCAGCAGCTTAAATGGCCTAGCGGGAGGTGACGAGCAGTACTTC
CDR3aa: CASSLNGLAGGDEQYF
d_gene: TRBD2
abundance: NA
j_gene: TRBJ2-7
v_gene: TRBV7-3

CDR3nt: TGCAGCGTTGTGTGGCGGCGTGTGGACACTGAAGCTTTCTTT
CDR3aa: CSVVWRRVDTEAFF
d_gene: NA
abundance: NA
j_gene: TRBJ1-1
v_gene: TRBV29-1

CDR3nt: TGTGCCAGCAGCCAAGATTGGCCGGACTCATTGTACGAGCAGTACTTC
CDR3aa: CASSQDWPDSLYEQYF
d_gene: NA
abundance: NA
j_gene: TRBJ2-7
v_gene: TRBV3-1/TRBV3-2

CDR3nt: TGCAGCGCACGGGACACCAGCTCCTACGAGCAGTACTTC
CDR3aa: CSARDTSSYEQYF
d_gene: NA
abundance: NA
j_gene: TRBJ2-7
v_gene: TRBV29-1

CDR3nt: TGTGCCAGCAGCCAAGGGCTAGCGCCTAACAATGAGCAGTTCTTC
CDR3aa: CASSQGLAPNNEQFF
d_gene: NA
abundance: NA
j_gene: TRBJ2-1
v_gene: TRBV7-3

CDR3nt: TGTGCCAGTAGTATGATGGAGTGGGGCTACACCTTC
CDR3aa: CASSMMEWGYTF
d_gene: NA
abundance: NA
j_gene: TRBJ1-2
v_gene: TRBV19

CDR3nt: TGTGCCAGCAGCCCGGGGGGCCGAGCTTTCTTT
CDR3aa: CASSPGGRAFF
d_gene: NA
abundance: NA
j_gene: TRBJ1-1
v_gene: TRBV7-3

CDR3nt: TGTGCCAGCAGCCACGAGGGATCCGGAAACACCATATATTTT
CDR3aa: CASSHEGSGNTIYF
d_gene: NA
abundance: NA
j_gene: TRBJ1-3
v_gene: TRBV13

CDR3nt: TGTGCCAGCAGCCCCCATGGCCCGACTAGCGGGAGGGCCCTTGAGGTGACCCAGTACTTC
CDR3aa: CASSPHGPTSGRALEVTQYF
d_gene: TRBD2
abundance: NA
j_gene: TRBJ2-5
v_gene: TRBV7-6

CDR3nt: TGTGCCAGCAGCCCACAGGGGTGGGGGAGGGAAAAACTGTTTTTT
CDR3aa: CASSPQGWGREKLFF
d_gene: TRBD1
abundance: once
j_gene: TRBJ1-4
v_gene: TRBV7-2

CDR3nt: TGTGCCAGCAGTGAGAGCCTGAGGGGGCCCGAAGTTGCTGAAAAACTGTTTTTT
CDR3aa: CASSESLRGPEVAEKLFF
d_gene: TRBD1
abundance: NA
j_gene: TRBJ1-4
v_gene: TRBV6-4

CDR3nt: TGTGCCAGTAGCGGGTACGACCACATACCCTATGGCTACACCTTC
CDR3aa: CASSGYDHIPYGYTF
d_gene: NA
abundance: NA
j_gene: TRBJ1-2
v_gene: TRBV19

CDR3nt: TGTGCCAGCAGCCACCGGACTAGCGGAGCCTACGAGCAGTACTTC
CDR3aa: CASSHRTSGAYEQYF
d_gene: TRBD2
abundance: NA
j_gene: TRBJ2-7
v_gene: TRBV7-9

CDR3nt: TGTGCCAGCAGCTTGGGCTGGGCGGGCACGGGGGAGCAGTACTTC
CDR3aa: CASSLGWAGTGEQYF
d_gene: NA
abundance: NA
j_gene: TRBJ2-7
v_gene: TRBV7-9

CDR3nt: TGTGCCAGCAGCCGACACGCCTGGGGCAATCAGCCCCAGCATTTT
CDR3aa: CASSRHAWGNQPQHF
d_gene: NA
abundance: NA
j_gene: TRBJ1-5
v_gene: TRBV7-9

CDR3nt: TGTGCCAGCAGCCCCCGGACTAGCGGGAGAAACATTCAGTACTTC
CDR3aa: CASSPRTSGRNIQYF
d_gene: TRBD2
abundance: NA
j_gene: TRBJ2-4
v_gene: TRBV3-1/TRBV3-2

CDR3nt: TGTGCCATCAGTGATGGTCCGCGGGGGGAGCCCCAGCATTTT
CDR3aa: CAISDGPRGEPQHF
d_gene: NA
abundance: NA
j_gene: TRBJ1-5
v_gene: TRBV10-3

CDR3nt: TGTGCCAGCAGTTTATCGAACCGGGGCTACGAGCAGTACTTC
CDR3aa: CASSLSNRGYEQYF
d_gene: NA
abundance: NA
j_gene: TRBJ2-7
v_gene: TRBV27

CDR3nt: TGTGCCAGCAGCTTAGCGCGACACTCCTACGAGCAGTACTTC
CDR3aa: CASSLARHSYEQYF
d_gene: NA
abundance: NA
j_gene: TRBJ2-7
v_gene: TRBV7-2

CDR3nt: TGTGCCAGCAGTGCCCCAGGGTACTCTGGAAACACCATATATTTT
CDR3aa: CASSAPGYSGNTIYF
d_gene: NA
abundance: NA
j_gene: TRBJ1-3
v_gene: TRBV25-1

CDR3nt: TGTGCCAGCAGGGGCGGGAGCACCTACAATGAGCAGTTCTTC
CDR3aa: CASRGGSTYNEQFF
d_gene: TRBD2
abundance: NA
j_gene: TRBJ2-1
v_gene: TRBV25-1

CDR3nt: TGTGCTAGTGGTTTGGTAGGGGGTAGGGGTGGCTATGGCTACACCTTC
CDR3aa: CASGLVGGRGGYGYTF
d_gene: NA
abundance: NA
j_gene: TRBJ1-2
v_gene: TRBV12-5

CDR3nt: TGTGCCACCAGCTCTTCACGGGGGGCAGAAGCTTTCTTT
CDR3aa: CATSSSRGAEAFF
d_gene: NA
abundance: NA
j_gene: TRBJ1-1
v_gene: TRBV15

CDR3nt: TGTGCCAGCAGCCAAGGCACTAGCGGGAACTCCTACAATGAGCAGTTCTTC
CDR3aa: CASSQGTSGNSYNEQFF
d_gene: TRBD2
abundance: NA
j_gene: TRBJ2-1
v_gene: TRBV3-1/TRBV3-2

CDR3nt: TGTGCCAGCTGGGGGACAGGGGGAGCCTACGGCTACACCTTC
CDR3aa: CASWGTGGAYGYTF
d_gene: TRBD1
abundance: NA
j_gene: TRBJ1-2
v_gene: TRBV18

CDR3nt: TGTGCCAGTAGTATAGGGGCGGGACCATACAATGAGCAGTTCTTC
CDR3aa: CASSIGAGPYNEQFF
d_gene: NA
abundance: NA
j_gene: TRBJ2-1
v_gene: TRBV19

CDR3nt: TGTGCCAGCAGCCGTCTAGCGGGAGGGAAGTACAATGAGCAGTTCTTC
CDR3aa: CASSRLAGGKYNEQFF
d_gene: TRBD2
abundance: NA
j_gene: TRBJ2-1
v_gene: TRBV7-3